This entry describes one TCR beta chain. What it recognizes is unknown. The CDR3 consists of 17 residues. V dropped 4 bases and J dropped 2 bases, with 19 bases sitting between them. Germline assignment: CDR1 SGHNT and CDR2 YYREEE (reference sequence). This record belongs to a study of T cell responses to AZD1222 COVID-19 vaccine. Findings and caveats of the study: The repertoires were collected only after the peak T cell response.

Assay: immunoSEQ multiplex PCR; the TCRdb copy retains only in-frame clones and omits some. The data show some 97,000 clones, 92% seen once. This TCR was recovered from an adult in good health. The V and J genes are TRBV5-4 and TRBJ2-1; D unclear. The sequences come from peripheral blood, collected on day 0 of AZD1222 vaccination. For the CDR3, the DNA is TGTGCCAGCAGCGCCACCCTGAACGGGTGGGCCTACAATGAGCAGTTCTTC. It is translated as CASSATLNGWAYNEQFF.